This T cell receptor (beta chain) was sequenced for a study of T cell changes during pregnancy in multiple sclerosis (dated by TCRdb to the late 2010s). Context from the whole study: Changes in the T cell repertoire over the course of pregnancy were examined in this study in women with multiple sclerosis.

Note on this clone: Its cognate antigen has yet to be identified. Qualities for individual bases were not recorded, and no much larger clone is one base off.

Libraries were made using the immunoSEQ multiplex PCR assay. The source is immuneACCESS, and TCRdb retained only in-frame sequences with V and J called. Part of the clones is not carried over; for the studies checked, unresolved V genes explain less than half of this, and the remainder is unexplained. This sample is represented by fewer than 80,000 clones; nearly 95% of them were singletons. Less than 0.15% of the sample comes from the top ten. From cysteine to phenylalanine, the CDR3 is 15 amino acids long. Only the CDR3 part of the read is kept: 45 bases, read in frame from the first base. For CDR1 and CDR2, the germline V gene lists SGDLS and YYNGEE. Trimming removed 3 bases from V and 3 bases from J; the gene matches leave 5 bases unexplained.

This chain joins TRBV9 to TRBJ2-1, with 8 central nucleotides matching TRBD1. This sample comprised CD4+ T cells from peripheral blood mononuclear cells, obtained after pregnancy. The origin of this receptor is a female donor with multiple sclerosis, enrolled in a pregnancy study. DNA sequence: TGTGCCAGCAGCGGCGGACAGGGAGTCTACAATGAGCAGTTCTTC. Its protein reads: CASSGGQGVYNEQFF.